The TCR beta chain under discussion was sequenced for a study of T cell clones after liver transplantation. Here immunoSEQ multiplex PCR was the method, and the copy in TCRdb shows in-frame clones only, minus some. The data show tens of thousands of clones, with 60% to 80% seen just once and approximately 10% held by the top ten. There are 15 residues in the CDR3. V shed 4 bases and J shed 1 base, with 13 bases lying between them. Looked up from germline, CDR1 is LGHNA and CDR2 is YNFKEQ. The rearrangement uses TRBV4-2 and TRBJ1-1; perhaps TRBD1 as D (6 bases). Material: CD4+ T cells from blood, obtained at the 22-month timepoint. This clonotype was obtained from a human patient who received a liver transplant. Some T cells may be transferred from the graft donor. The CDR3 here is CASSLQGPGNTEAFF. The CDR3 coding sequence is TGTGCCAGCAGCCTCCAGGGGCCGGGGAACACTGAAGCTTTCTTT.